Below are 4 T cell receptor beta chains sequenced from a single sample in a study of CD8 T cells in ankylosing spondylitis. TCRdb reprocessed the 5' RACE reads via MiXCR and lists one record per CDR3 protein. The data show over 200,000 distinct CDR3 sequences, with 10% to 13% seen just once and under 25% held by the top ten. Source material: blood, either unsorted or a sorted T cell fraction (not recorded which). Receptor source: a male donor with ankylosing spondylitis or in good health (not recorded which).

This clonotype was observed at least ten times. The chain combines TRBV12-3 or TRBV12-4 with TRBJ2-5; D remains ambiguous. V was clipped by 2 bases and J by 9 bases, with 13 bases between them. CDR3 length equals 13 residues. CDR3 amino acids: CASSLRQTKAQYF. CDR3 DNA sequence: TGTGCCAGCAGTTTACGTCAAACAAAGGCCCAGTACTTC.

This clonotype was counted a few times. J is TRBJ2-1 and V is TRBV5-4; no definite D call. The CDR3 extends over 14 amino acids. Per the germline V gene, CDR1 is SGHNT and CDR2 is YYREEE (reference sequence). Trimming pared 0 bases from V and 9 bases from J, leaving 13 bases between. The CDR3 bases are TGTGCCAGCAGCTTGGGGCTCGACTGCTCTGAGCAGTTCTTC. It codes for CASSLGLDCSEQFF.

In its sample, this clonotype was seen many times. The chain joins TRBV12-3 or TRBV12-4 to TRBJ2-2; TRBD1 aligns across 7 bases. The CDR3 has 16 residues. The V gene end was trimmed by 7 bases and the J gene end by 0 bases; junction bases not matched to a gene: 8. The CDR3 bases are TGTGCCAGCATTACAGGGGCCGCACCGAACACCGGGGAGCTGTTTTTT. Amino acids: CASITGAAPNTGELFF.

Only a few counts were recorded for this clonotype. This rearrangement joins TRBV20-1 to TRBJ2-5; the match to TRBD1 covers 12 bases. The CDR3 extends over 15 amino acids. After removal of 3 bases from V and 4 bases from J, the junction contained 6 bases not matched to a gene. Per germline, CDR1 DFQATT and CDR2 SNEGSKA (reference sequence). CDR3 sequence (DNA): TGCAGTGCTAGTGGGGACAGGGGGCTGGGAGAGACCCAGTACTTC. Translated: CSASGDRGLGETQYF.